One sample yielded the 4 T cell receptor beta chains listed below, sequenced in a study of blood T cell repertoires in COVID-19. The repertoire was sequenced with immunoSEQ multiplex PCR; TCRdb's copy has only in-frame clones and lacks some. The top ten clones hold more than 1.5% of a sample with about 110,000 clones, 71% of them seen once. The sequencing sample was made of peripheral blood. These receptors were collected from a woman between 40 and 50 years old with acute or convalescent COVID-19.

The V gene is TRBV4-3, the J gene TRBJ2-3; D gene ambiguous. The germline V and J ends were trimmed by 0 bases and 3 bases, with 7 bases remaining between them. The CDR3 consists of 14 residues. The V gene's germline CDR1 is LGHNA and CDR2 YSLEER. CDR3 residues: CASSQDFGTDTQYF. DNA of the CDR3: TGCGCCAGCAGCCAAGATTTCGGGACAGATACGCAGTATTTT.

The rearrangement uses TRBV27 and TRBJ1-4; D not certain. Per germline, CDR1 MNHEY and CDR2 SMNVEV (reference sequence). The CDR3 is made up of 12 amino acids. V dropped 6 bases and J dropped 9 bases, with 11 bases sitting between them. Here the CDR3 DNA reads TGTGCCAGCAGCTCCAACAGACAAAAACTGTTTTTT. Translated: CASSSNRQKLFF. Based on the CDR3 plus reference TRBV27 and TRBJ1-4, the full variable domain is EAQVTQNPRYLITVTGKKLTVTCSQNMNHEYMSWYRQDPGLGLRQIYYSMNVEVTDKGDVPEGYKVSRKEKRNFPLILESPSPNQTSLYFCASSSNRQKLFFGSGTQLSVL.

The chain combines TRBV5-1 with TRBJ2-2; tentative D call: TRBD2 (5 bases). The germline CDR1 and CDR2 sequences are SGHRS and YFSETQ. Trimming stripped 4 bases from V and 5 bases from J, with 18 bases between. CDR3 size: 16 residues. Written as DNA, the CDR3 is TGCGCCAGCAGCGCGACTATCGGAGAGGATACCGGGGAGCTGTTTTTT. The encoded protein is CASSATIGEDTGELFF.

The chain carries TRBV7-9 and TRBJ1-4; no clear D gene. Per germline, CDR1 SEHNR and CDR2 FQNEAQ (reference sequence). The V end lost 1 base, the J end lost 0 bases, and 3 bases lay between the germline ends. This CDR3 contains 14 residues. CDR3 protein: CASSLGPTNEKLFF. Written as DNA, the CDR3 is TGTGCCAGCAGCTTAGGGCCAACTAATGAAAAACTGTTTTTT. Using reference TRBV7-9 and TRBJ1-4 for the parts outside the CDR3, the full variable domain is DTGVSQNPRHKITKRGQNVTFRCDPISEHNRLYWYRQTLGQGPEFLTYFQNEAQLEKSRLLSDRFSAERPKGSFSTLEIQRTEQGDSAMYLCASSLGPTNEKLFFGSGTQLSVL.